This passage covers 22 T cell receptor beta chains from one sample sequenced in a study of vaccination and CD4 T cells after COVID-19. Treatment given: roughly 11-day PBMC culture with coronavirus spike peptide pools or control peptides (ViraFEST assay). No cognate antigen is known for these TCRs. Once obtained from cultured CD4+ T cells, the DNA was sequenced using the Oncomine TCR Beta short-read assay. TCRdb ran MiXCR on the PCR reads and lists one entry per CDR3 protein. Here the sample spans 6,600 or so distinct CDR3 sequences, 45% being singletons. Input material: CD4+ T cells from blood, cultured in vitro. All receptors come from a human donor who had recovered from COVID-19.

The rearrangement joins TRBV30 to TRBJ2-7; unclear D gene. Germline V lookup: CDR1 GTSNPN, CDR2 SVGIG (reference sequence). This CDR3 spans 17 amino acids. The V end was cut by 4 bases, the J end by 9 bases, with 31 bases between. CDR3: CAWIGSPDHLGARVQYF. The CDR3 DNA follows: TGTGCCTGGATCGGGTCTCCAGACCACCTGGGCGCTAGGGTGCAGTACTTC.

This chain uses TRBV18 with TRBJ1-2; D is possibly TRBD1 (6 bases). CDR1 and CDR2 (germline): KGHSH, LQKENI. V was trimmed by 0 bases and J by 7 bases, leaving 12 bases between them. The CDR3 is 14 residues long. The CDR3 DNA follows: TGTGCCAGCTCACCACCGAACAGGGTCGGTGGCTACACCTTC. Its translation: CASSPPNRVGGYTF.

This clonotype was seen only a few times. The CDR3 nucleotides read TGTGCCAGCAGCTTACAGGGTCTAGTGGCCCAGTACTTC. Translating gives CASSLQGLVAQYF. The rearrangement uses TRBV7-2 and TRBJ2-5, with D perhaps matching TRBD1 (5 bases). Germline CDR1 and CDR2: SGHTA and FQGNSA. Trimming took off 2 bases at V and 9 bases at J, with 13 bases between the two ends. CDR3 length: 13 amino acids.

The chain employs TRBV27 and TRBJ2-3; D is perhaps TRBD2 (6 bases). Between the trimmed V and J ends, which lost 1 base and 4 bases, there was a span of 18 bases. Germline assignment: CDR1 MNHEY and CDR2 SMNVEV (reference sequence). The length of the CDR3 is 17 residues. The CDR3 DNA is TGTGCCAGCAGTTTATTGACGATGGGACTTGGGGCAGATACGCAGTATTTT. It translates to CASSLLTMGLGADTQYF.

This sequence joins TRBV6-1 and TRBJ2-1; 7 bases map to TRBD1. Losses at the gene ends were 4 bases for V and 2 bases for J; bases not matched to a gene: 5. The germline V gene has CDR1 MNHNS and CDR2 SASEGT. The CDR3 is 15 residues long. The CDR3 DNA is TGTGCCAGCAGTGGACGACAGGGCGCCTACAATGAGCAGTTCTTC. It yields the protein CASSGRQGAYNEQFF.

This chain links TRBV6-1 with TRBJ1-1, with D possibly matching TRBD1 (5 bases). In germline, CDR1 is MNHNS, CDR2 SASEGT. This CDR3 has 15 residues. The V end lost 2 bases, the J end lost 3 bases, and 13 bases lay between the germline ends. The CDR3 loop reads CASSEFGGGDTEAFF. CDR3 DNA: TGTGCCAGCAGTGAATTTGGGGGAGGGGACACTGAAGCTTTCTTT.

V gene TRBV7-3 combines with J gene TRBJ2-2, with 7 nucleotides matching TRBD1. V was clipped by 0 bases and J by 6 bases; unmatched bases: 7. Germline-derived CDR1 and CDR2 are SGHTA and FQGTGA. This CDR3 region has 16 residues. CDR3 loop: CASSLTAKDRAGELFF. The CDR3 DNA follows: TGTGCCAGCAGCTTAACCGCCAAAGACAGGGCCGGGGAGCTGTTTTTT.

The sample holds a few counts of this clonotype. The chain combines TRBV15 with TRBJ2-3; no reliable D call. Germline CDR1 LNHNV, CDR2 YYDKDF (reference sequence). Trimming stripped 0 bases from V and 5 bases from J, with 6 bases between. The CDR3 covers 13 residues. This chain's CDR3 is CATSRDFKDTQYF. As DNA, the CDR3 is TGTGCCACCAGCAGAGATTTTAAAGATACGCAGTATTTT.

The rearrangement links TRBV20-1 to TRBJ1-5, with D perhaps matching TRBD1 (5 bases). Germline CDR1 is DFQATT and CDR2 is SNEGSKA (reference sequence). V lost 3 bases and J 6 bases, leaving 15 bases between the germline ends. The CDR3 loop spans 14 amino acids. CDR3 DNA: TGCAGTGCTAGTGGGGCCAGGGCCGGTCAGCCCCAGCATTTT. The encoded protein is CSASGARAGQPQHF.

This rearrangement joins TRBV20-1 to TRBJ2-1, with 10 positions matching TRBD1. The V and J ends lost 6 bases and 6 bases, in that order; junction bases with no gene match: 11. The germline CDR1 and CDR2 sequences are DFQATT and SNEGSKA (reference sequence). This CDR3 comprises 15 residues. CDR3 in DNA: TGCAGTGCCCTACTTAGGGGGACAGGGGTCAATGAGCAGTTCTTC. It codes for CSALLRGTGVNEQFF.

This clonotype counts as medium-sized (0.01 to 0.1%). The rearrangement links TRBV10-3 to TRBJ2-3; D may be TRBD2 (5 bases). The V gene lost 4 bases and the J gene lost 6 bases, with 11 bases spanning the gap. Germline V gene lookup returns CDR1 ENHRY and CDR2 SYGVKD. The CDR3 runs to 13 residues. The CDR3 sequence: CAISGAVGDTQYF. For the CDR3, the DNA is TGTGCCATCAGTGGAGCGGTGGGGGATACGCAGTATTTT.

The CDR3 DNA follows: TGTGCCTGGAGTGTTTGGCAGGGGGACGAAAAACTGTTTTTT. Translation gives CAWSVWQGDEKLFF. The V gene is TRBV30, the J gene TRBJ1-4; 7 bases are a match to TRBD1. This CDR3 is built from 14 residues. CDR1 is GTSNPN and CDR2 is SVGIG in the germline V gene (reference sequence). Trimming removed 0 bases from V and 8 bases from J; junction bases left unmatched: 6. Full variable domain (rest looked up from reference TRBV30 and TRBJ1-4): SQTIHQWPATLVQPVGSPLSLECTVEGTSNPNLYWYRQAAGRGLQLLFYSVGIGQISSEVPQNLSASRPQDRQFILSSKKLLLSDSGFYLCAWSVWQGDEKLFFGSGTQLSVL.

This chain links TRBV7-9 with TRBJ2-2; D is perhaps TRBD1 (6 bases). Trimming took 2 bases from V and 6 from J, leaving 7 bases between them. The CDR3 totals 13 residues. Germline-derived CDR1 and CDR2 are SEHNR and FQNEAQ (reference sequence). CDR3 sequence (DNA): TGTGCCAGCAGCTTATCAGGGGCCGGGGAGCTGTTTTTT. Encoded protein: CASSLSGAGELFF.

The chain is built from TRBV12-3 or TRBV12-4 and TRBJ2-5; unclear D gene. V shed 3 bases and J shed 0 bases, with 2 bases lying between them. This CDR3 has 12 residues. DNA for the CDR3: TGTGCCAGCAGTTTTTACCAAGAGACCCAGTACTTC. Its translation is CASSFYQETQYF.

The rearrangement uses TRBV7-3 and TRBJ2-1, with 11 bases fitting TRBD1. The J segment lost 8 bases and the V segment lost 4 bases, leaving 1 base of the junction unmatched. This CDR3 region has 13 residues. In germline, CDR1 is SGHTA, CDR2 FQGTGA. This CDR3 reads CASSWGQGDEQFF. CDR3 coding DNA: TGTGCCAGCAGCTGGGGACAGGGGGATGAGCAGTTCTTC.

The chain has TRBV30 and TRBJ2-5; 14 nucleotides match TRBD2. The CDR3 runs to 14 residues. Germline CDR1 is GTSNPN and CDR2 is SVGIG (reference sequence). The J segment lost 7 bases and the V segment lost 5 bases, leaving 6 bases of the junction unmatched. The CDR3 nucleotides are TGTGCCTGGTCCCCGGGACTAGCGGGAGTGACCCAGTACTTC. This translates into CAWSPGLAGVTQYF.

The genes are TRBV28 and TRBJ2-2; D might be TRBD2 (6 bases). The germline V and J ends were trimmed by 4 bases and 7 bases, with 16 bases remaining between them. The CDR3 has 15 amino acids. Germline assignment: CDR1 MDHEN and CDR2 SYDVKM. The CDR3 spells CASSSGGEGSGELFF. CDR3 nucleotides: TGTGCCAGCAGTTCGGGCGGGGAAGGGAGCGGGGAGCTGTTTTTT.

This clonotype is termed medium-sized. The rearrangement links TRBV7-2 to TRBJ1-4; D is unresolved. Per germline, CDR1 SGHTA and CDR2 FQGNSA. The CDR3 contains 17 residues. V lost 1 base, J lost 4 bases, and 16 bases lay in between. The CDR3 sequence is CASSLVGTGSYNEKLFF. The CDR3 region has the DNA TGTGCCAGCAGCTTAGTTGGAACGGGGAGTTATAATGAAAAACTGTTTTTT.

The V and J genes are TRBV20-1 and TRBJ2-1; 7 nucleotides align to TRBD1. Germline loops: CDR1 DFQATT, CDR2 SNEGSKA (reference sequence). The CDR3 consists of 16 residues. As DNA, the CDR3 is TGCAGGCCTATGTCCCTCAGACAGGGAGATTACAATGAGCAGTTCTTC. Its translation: CRPMSLRQGDYNEQFF.

The CDR3 protein is CASSSLLAVTDTQYF. CDR3 coding DNA: TGTGCCAGCAGCTCCCTTCTTGCGGTCACAGATACGCAGTATTTT. The genes are TRBV6-2 or TRBV6-3 and TRBJ2-3; D is ambiguous. Germline V gene sequence: CDR1 MNHEY, CDR2 SVGEGT. Trimming removed 6 bases at V and 2 bases at J, with 15 bases between. The CDR3 has 15 residues.

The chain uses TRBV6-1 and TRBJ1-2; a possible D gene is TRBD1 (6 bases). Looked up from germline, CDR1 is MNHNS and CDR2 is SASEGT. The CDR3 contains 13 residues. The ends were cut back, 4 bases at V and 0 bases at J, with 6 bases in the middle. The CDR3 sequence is CASSAGANYGYTF. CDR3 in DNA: TGTGCCAGCAGTGCAGGGGCTAACTATGGCTACACCTTC.

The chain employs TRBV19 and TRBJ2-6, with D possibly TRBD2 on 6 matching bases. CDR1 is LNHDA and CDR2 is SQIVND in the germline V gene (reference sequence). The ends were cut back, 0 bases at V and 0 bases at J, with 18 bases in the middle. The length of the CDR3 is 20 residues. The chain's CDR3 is CASSIESYQRAISGANVLTF. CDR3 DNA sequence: TGTGCCAGTAGTATAGAATCCTACCAGCGGGCTATCTCTGGGGCCAACGTCCTGACTTTC.